Listed below are T cell receptor beta chains from one sample, sequenced in a study of T cells in Graves' hyperthyroidism and ophthalmopathy. In TCRdb, the multiplex PCR reads were re-called with MiXCR into one record per CDR3 protein. The sample holds around 600,000 distinct CDR3 sequences; 13% to 15% are singletons and the top ten take approximately 6.4%. Material for sequencing was blood. These receptors were collected from a woman between 18 and 30 years old with Graves' ophthalmopathy. CDR3s include the opening cysteine and the closing phenylalanine or tryptophan. A D gene is named only where the DNA matches it firmly. For some rows the clone size is stated as once, few or many, or as a class when expanded; others skip it.

d_gene	v_gene	j_gene	abundance	CDR3aa	CDR3nt
TRBD1	TRBV29-1	TRBJ2-1	-	CSVEGGGTGPSGEQFF	TGCAGCGTTGAAGGTGGGGGGACAGGGCCCTCAGGTGAGCAGTTCTTC
-	TRBV10-3	TRBJ2-4	-	CAISLGARDKNIQYF	TGTGCCATCAGTTTAGGGGCTAGGGACAAAAACATTCAGTACTTC
TRBD1	TRBV3-1	TRBJ1-1	-	CASSQNRGRGNTEAFF	TGTGCCAGCAGCCAAAACAGGGGGCGAGGGAACACTGAAGCTTTCTTT
TRBD1	TRBV18	TRBJ2-3	many	CASSPDRTPGGTQYF	TGTGCCAGCTCACCAGACAGGACTCCAGGGGGTACGCAGTATTTT
TRBD2	TRBV29-1	TRBJ2-3	-	CSVELPEGLEGTQYF	TGCAGCGTTGAATTACCAGAAGGACTAGAAGGTACGCAGTATTTT
TRBD2	TRBV18	TRBJ2-1	few	CASSPVAGGDEQFF	TGTGCCAGCTCACCCGTGGCTGGGGGGGATGAGCAGTTCTTC
TRBD2	TRBV20-1	TRBJ2-1	many	CSASVAGESDNEQFF	TGCAGTGCTAGCGTAGCGGGAGAGTCGGACAATGAGCAGTTCTTC
TRBD1	TRBV7-9	TRBJ1-1	many	CASSPQTGRGEAFF	TGTGCCAGCAGCCCCCAGACAGGGCGAGGTGAAGCTTTCTTT
TRBD1	TRBV19	TRBJ2-7	many	CASSWGQDAYEQYF	TGTGCCAGTAGTTGGGGACAGGATGCCTACGAGCAGTACTTC
TRBD2	TRBV9	TRBJ2-7	many	CASSVTSGYTYEQYF	TGTGCCAGCAGCGTAACTAGCGGGTACACCTACGAGCAGTACTTC
TRBD1	TRBV6-1	TRBJ2-7	many	CASSSSTGADEQYF	TGTGCCAGCAGTTCATCTACAGGGGCGGACGAGCAGTACTTC
-	TRBV28	TRBJ1-5	many	CASTNGGGYSNQPQHF	TGTGCCAGCACCAATGGGGGAGGTTATAGCAATCAGCCCCAGCATTTT
-	TRBV7-8	TRBJ2-7	many	CASSSPPRPEQYF	TGTGCCAGCAGCTCACCCCCCCGACCCGAGCAGTACTTC
TRBD1	TRBV27	TRBJ1-5	few	CASSPYRGGNQPQHF	TGTGCCAGCAGTCCTTACAGGGGGGGCAATCAGCCCCAGCATTTT
-	TRBV6-1	TRBJ1-5	-	CASSPLGGVRNQPQHF	TGTGCCAGCAGTCCTCTCGGGGGGGTCCGTAATCAGCCCCAGCATTTT
-	TRBV9	TRBJ2-1	few	CASSVDGPGSYNEQFF	TGTGCCAGCAGCGTAGATGGCCCCGGGTCCTACAATGAGCAGTTCTTC
TRBD1	TRBV11-1	TRBJ1-2	many	CASSLWDRSPYGYTF	TGTGCCAGCAGCCTATGGGACAGGTCTCCCTATGGCTACACCTTC
TRBD2	TRBV28	TRBJ2-7	-	CASGSVLAGGSYEQYF	TGTGCCAGCGGATCCGTACTAGCGGGAGGTTCCTACGAGCAGTACTTC
-	TRBV12-3/TRBV12-4	TRBJ1-1	-	CASSWQGATEAFF	TGTGCCAGCAGTTGGCAGGGAGCCACTGAAGCTTTCTTT
TRBD2	TRBV4-1	TRBJ2-7	-	CASSHSGTSGKRYEQYF	TGCGCCAGCAGCCACTCCGGGACTAGCGGGAAGAGATACGAGCAGTACTTC
TRBD1	TRBV6-1	TRBJ2-1	many	CASSVRGPPNEQFF	TGTGCCAGCAGCGTCAGGGGGCCTCCAAATGAGCAGTTCTTC
TRBD1	TRBV12-3/TRBV12-4	TRBJ1-5	-	CASRQDRGDRSNQPQHF	TGTGCCAGCAGACAGGACAGGGGTGACCGTAGCAATCAGCCCCAGCATTTT
-	TRBV11-2	TRBJ2-1	many	CASSPLVRTYNEQFF	TGTGCCAGCAGCCCCCTGGTACGGACCTACAATGAGCAGTTCTTC
TRBD1	TRBV6-2/TRBV6-3	TRBJ2-2	-	CASIGTGHTGELFF	TGTGCCAGCATCGGGACAGGGCACACCGGGGAGCTGTTTTTT
TRBD2	TRBV3-1	TRBJ2-7	many	CASSQEWSSSGAAYEQYF	TGTGCCAGCAGCCAAGAGTGGTCGTCTAGCGGGGCAGCCTACGAGCAGTACTTC
-	TRBV11-2	TRBJ1-4	many	CASSLDLANEKLFF	TGTGCCAGCAGCTTAGATTTGGCTAATGAAAAACTGTTTTTT
TRBD1	TRBV9	TRBJ1-2	-	CASSVDSGTAHGYTF	TGTGCCAGCAGCGTAGATTCAGGGACAGCGCACGGCTACACCTTC
-	TRBV6-1	TRBJ2-5	many	CASRQGQNQETQYF	TGTGCCAGCAGACAAGGACAGAACCAAGAGACCCAGTACTTC
-	TRBV4-1	TRBJ2-7	few	CASSQTPLGSYEQYF	TGCGCCAGCAGCCAAACCCCCCTGGGCTCCTACGAGCAGTACTTC
TRBD2	TRBV11-2	TRBJ2-1	many	CASSWRSGRLDEQFF	TGTGCCAGCAGCTGGCGTAGCGGGAGGCTCGATGAGCAGTTCTTC
-	TRBV16	TRBJ1-5	few	CASSQLNSNQPQHF	TGTGCCAGCAGCCAATTGAACAGCAATCAGCCCCAGCATTTT
-	TRBV10-3	TRBJ2-5	-	CAISESQGGQETQYF	TGTGCCATCAGTGAGTCACAGGGGGGGCAAGAGACCCAGTACTTC
TRBD1	TRBV12-3/TRBV12-4	TRBJ2-7	-	CASSNRQGIYEQYF	TGTGCCAGCAGTAACAGACAGGGGATCTACGAGCAGTACTTC
-	TRBV11-2	TRBJ2-7	many	CASSLVAGTTLEQYF	TGTGCCAGCAGCTTAGTGGCGGGGACCACCTTGGAGCAGTACTTC
-	TRBV2	TRBJ2-5	many	CASTEQGQVQETQYF	TGTGCCAGCACGGAACAGGGCCAAGTCCAAGAGACCCAGTACTTC
TRBD1	TRBV25-1	TRBJ2-7	few	CASSILGTGPPYEQYF	TGTGCCAGCAGTATCCTCGGGACAGGTCCCCCCTACGAGCAGTACTTC
TRBD2	TRBV11-3	TRBJ2-1	many	CASSFQAGGPGYNEQFF	TGTGCCAGCAGCTTCCAAGCGGGAGGGCCAGGCTACAATGAGCAGTTCTTC
-	TRBV7-3	TRBJ1-6	many	CASSPGGANSPLHF	TGTGCCAGCAGCCCGGGGGGGGCGAATTCACCCCTCCACTTT
TRBD1	TRBV6-1	TRBJ1-5	many	CASINNRGSSQPQHF	TGTGCCAGCATTAACAACAGGGGGTCCAGTCAGCCCCAGCATTTT
-	TRBV7-9	TRBJ2-5	many	CASSPRQPGIQETQYF	TGTGCCAGCAGCCCCCGACAGCCCGGGATTCAAGAGACCCAGTACTTC
-	TRBV3-1	TRBJ2-1	-	CASSLVMAPSYNEQFF	TGTGCCAGCAGCCTAGTTATGGCCCCCTCCTACAATGAGCAGTTCTTC
-	TRBV7-9	TRBJ1-4	many	CASSLAGKLFF	TGTGCCAGCAGCTTAGCGGGAAAACTGTTTTTT
TRBD2	TRBV12-5	TRBJ2-2	many	CASGLRLAGGNTGELFF	TGTGCTAGTGGTTTGAGATTAGCGGGAGGGAACACCGGGGAGCTGTTTTTT
-	TRBV12-5	TRBJ2-1	-	CASGSWINEQFF	TGTGCTAGTGGCTCCTGGATCAATGAGCAGTTCTTC
-	TRBV2	TRBJ2-7	many	CASSESTGKTYEQYF	TGTGCCAGCAGTGAAAGTACAGGGAAGACCTACGAGCAGTACTTC
-	TRBV7-9	TRBJ1-4	-	CASSSFRSEWKKLFF	TGTGCCAGCAGCTCCTTTCGGAGCGAATGGAAAAAACTGTTTTTT
TRBD1	TRBV12-3/TRBV12-4	TRBJ1-1	many	CASRLTGGVGTEAFF	TGTGCCAGCAGACTAACAGGGGGCGTGGGCACTGAAGCTTTCTTT
-	TRBV14	TRBJ2-7	few	CASSRGPAYEQYF	TGTGCCAGCAGCCGAGGCCCCGCTTACGAGCAGTACTTC
-	TRBV20-1	TRBJ1-2	many	CSARDPGAHTF	TGCAGTGCTAGAGATCCAGGGGCACACACCTTC
-	TRBV18	TRBJ2-7	many	CASSPSRDKAAYEQYF	TGTGCCAGCTCACCGTCGAGGGACAAGGCAGCTTACGAGCAGTACTTC
TRBD2	TRBV28	TRBJ2-1	once	CASSVPGLAGDDEQFF	TGTGCCAGCAGTGTCCCGGGACTAGCGGGAGACGATGAGCAGTTCTTC
TRBD1	TRBV7-9	TRBJ2-7	many	CASSLGTGLAYEQYF	TGTGCCAGCAGCTTGGGGACAGGGCTAGCCTACGAGCAGTACTTC
-	TRBV6-1	TRBJ1-6	many	CASRQGSGYNSPLHF	TGTGCCAGCAGGCAGGGGTCGGGCTATAATTCACCCCTCCACTTT
-	TRBV19	TRBJ1-1	few	CASTPGGGPNTEAFF	TGTGCCAGTACCCCGGGGGGGGGGCCGAACACTGAAGCTTTCTTT